The clone carrying this T cell receptor beta chain has just a few counts. Its antigen remains unidentified. This sample was included in a study of cytomegalovirus exposure and HLA in healthy donors. Study-level results: Likely technical artifact: a cluster of highly shared sequence variants.

PCR primers comprised 60 Vbeta and 13 Jbeta primers. The repertoire was sequenced with immunoSEQ multiplex PCR; TCRdb's copy has only in-frame clones and lacks some. The sample contains over 80,000 clones, roughly 73% of which appear only once. While unrecorded immune exposures were likely, the donors were nominally healthy when sampled. The V and J ends lost 7 bases and 0 bases, in that order; junction bases with no gene match: 3. This CDR3 is 13 amino acids long. Per germline, CDR1 SNHLY and CDR2 FYNNEI. The chain uses TRBV2 and TRBJ2-7; 7 bases fit TRBD1. The source of this sequence is a man aged 40-49 years in good health and CMV-seronegative. Sequencing used PBMCs. This chain's CDR3 is CASNRDSSYEQYF. The CDR3 region has the DNA TGTGCCAGCAATAGGGACAGCTCCTACGAGCAGTACTTC. The whole variable domain, filled in from reference TRBV2 and TRBJ2-7, reads EPEVTQTPSHQVTQMGQEVILRCVPISNHLYFYWYRQILGQKVEFLVSFYNNEISEKSEIFDDQFSVERPDGSNFTLKIRSTKLEDSAMYFCASNRDSSYEQYFGPGTRLTVT.